The entry below describes one T cell receptor beta chain. The target antigen is unknown. A much more abundant neighbour one base away suggests this may be a read error. This entry belongs to a study of blood T cells in healthy people across ages. Study-wide points: Diversity figures derived from one million T cells were judged to underestimate the true value.

The CDR3 loop spans 13 amino acids. V lost 5 bases, J lost 2 bases, and 9 bases lay in between. CDR1 is MNHEY, CDR2 SVGAGI, per germline. Samples each had at least 5 micrograms of total RNA extracted. Then a second PCR, running roughly 6 to 11 cycles, was carried out with a sample-barcoded 5' primer and a J-beta primer mix. Every sample produced at least 2.5 million CDR3-containing paired-end reads. One entry per CDR3 protein, called by TCRdb with MiXCR from the 5' RACE reads. The sample yields around 1,100,000 distinct CDR3 sequences, roughly two fifths seen once. This TCR came from a man between 18 and 35 years old in good health. The V call is TRBV6-5, the J call TRBJ1-1; D is ambiguous. Sequencing was carried out using blood. Here the CDR3 reads CASSDYGNTEAFF. The CDR3 region has the DNA TGTGCCAGCAGTGACTACGGAAACACTGAAGCTTTCTTT.